Listed below are T cell receptor beta chains from one sample, sequenced in a study of metastatic and nonmetastatic thyroid tumors. MiXCR re-clonotyped the PCR reads for TCRdb. Counted here are some 16,000 clones, about 26% occurring once; the ten biggest clones make up 22%. Source material: tumor tissue. These receptors were collected from a female donor with papillary thyroid cancer or a benign thyroid nodule (not recorded which). Some clones in this sample may be carry-over from other donors' samples. CDR3s include the opening cysteine and the closing phenylalanine or tryptophan. A D gene is named only where the DNA matches it firmly. Clone size appears in some rows only: once, few, many, or a class for an expanded clone.

.	medium-sized	TRBV25-1	TRBJ2-1	TGTGCCAGCCGACGGGACGGGGTCCGGTCTGAGCAGTTCTTC	CASRRDGVRSEQFF
.	many	TRBV11-3	TRBJ2-7	TGTGCCAGCAGCTTAGGGTCTGGCTACGAGCAGTACTTC	CASSLGSGYEQYF
.	medium-sized	TRBV10-3	TRBJ2-3	TGTGCCATCAGTGATGAAGCCACAGATACGCAGTATTTT	CAISDEATDTQYF
TRBD1	.	TRBV6-1	TRBJ2-2	TGTGCCAGCAGTTTGGGAGGACAGGGGGGCGCCGGGGATCTGTTTTTT	CASSLGGQGGAGDLFF
.	few	TRBV20-1	TRBJ2-7	TGCAGTGCTAACGAACTAGAACTATACGAGCAGTACTTC	CSANELELYEQYF
TRBD1	.	TRBV27	TRBJ1-1	TGTGCCAGCAGTTTATCGTGGGGACAGGACCCAGGGATCACTGAAGCTTTCTTT	CASSLSWGQDPGITEAFF
TRBD1	many	TRBV30	TRBJ2-3	TGTGCCTGGAGTGACAGGGGCGGATTCACAGATACGCAGTATTTT	CAWSDRGGFTDTQYF
.	.	TRBV4-2	TRBJ2-3	TGTGTCAGCACCACCCTTCTAAGGGGGGGCGCAGATACGCAGTATTTT	CVSTTLLRGGADTQYF
.	.	TRBV20-1	TRBJ2-7	TGCAGTGCTAGAAGTGCGCCCGGGGGCGAGCAGTACTTC	CSARSAPGGEQYF
TRBD2	.	TRBV30	TRBJ2-7	TGTGCCTGGAGTAGCGGACTAGCGGGCTCCTACGAGCAGTACTTC	CAWSSGLAGSYEQYF
.	many	TRBV4-1	TRBJ1-4	TGCGCCAGCAGCCCTCCGGCGGGGAGTACCAGAGAAAAACTGTTTTTT	CASSPPAGSTREKLFF
TRBD1	once	TRBV11-1	TRBJ2-1	TGTGCCAGCAGCCTAAGGACAGGGGGCTACAATGAGCAGTTCTTC	CASSLRTGGYNEQFF
.	few	TRBV6-1	TRBJ1-2	TGTGCCAGCAGGCCCGCTAATACCTTTTTTGGTTACACCTTC	CASRPANTFFGYTF
TRBD2	.	TRBV25-1	TRBJ2-7	TGTGCCAGCATAGGCTCACGGACTAGCGGGGGACACTACGAGCAGTACTTC	CASIGSRTSGGHYEQYF
TRBD1	few	TRBV4-1	TRBJ2-5	TGCGCCAGCAGCCAAGAGGGGACAGCCGGTGGGACCCAGTACTTC	CASSQEGTAGGTQYF
.	.	TRBV20-1	TRBJ1-1	TGCAGTGCCCCGGCGAGGTCTATAACTGAAGCTTTCTTT	CSAPARSITEAFF
.	.	TRBV6-1	TRBJ2-5	TGTGCCAGCGTGCGCTTTGTGGGCAGCTTCCAAGAGACCCAGTACTTC	CASVRFVGSFQETQYF
.	many	TRBV24-1	TRBJ2-7	TGTGCCACCAGTGTAGGAGCTGGCTACGAGCAGTACTTC	CATSVGAGYEQYF
TRBD1	many	TRBV6-5	TRBJ1-1	TGTGCCAGCAGTTATAAACCAGGGGGCACTGAAGCTTTCTTT	CASSYKPGGTEAFF
.	.	TRBV20-1	TRBJ1-1	TGCAGTGCTTACGCTAAGCTCACGGAGAACACTGAAGCTTTCTTT	CSAYAKLTENTEAFF
.	many	TRBV3-1	TRBJ1-6	TGTGCCAGCAGCCAAGAAGGGAGGCCATTTTACCGTTCACCCCTCCACTTT	CASSQEGRPFYRSPLHF
.	.	TRBV11-1	TRBJ2-2	TGTGCCAGCAGCTGTCCGAACCCCTTAATCGGGCCGAACACCGGGGAGCTGTTTTTT	CASSCPNPLIGPNTGELFF
.	.	TRBV18	TRBJ1-5	TGTGCCAGCTCACAAGGGGTCCAGCCCCAGCAGTTT	CASSQGVQPQQF
.	medium-sized	TRBV14	TRBJ2-3	TGTGCCAGCAGCCAAGTTTTCAGAAGGATCGCAGATACGCAGTATTTT	CASSQVFRRIADTQYF
TRBD2	once	TRBV20-1	TRBJ2-2	TGCAGTGCTAGAGCCAGGGAGGGGACTCGGACCTGGGAGCTGTTTTTT	CSARAREGTRTWELFF
.	few	TRBV12-3/TRBV12-4	TRBJ1-2	TGTGCCAGCAGGGCGCAAAACAGGGTAGAGGTCGTCTATGGCTACACCTTC	CASRAQNRVEVVYGYTF
.	many	TRBV6-4	TRBJ2-1	TGTGCCAGCAGTGACAGGGCTTCTCCCTACAATGAGCAGTTCTTC	CASSDRASPYNEQFF
TRBD2	.	TRBV20-1	TRBJ2-7	TGCAGTGCTGGTACTAGCGGGAGAGTGAGGGAGCATTACTTC	CSAGTSGRVREHYF
TRBD2	many	TRBV7-3	TRBJ2-1	TGTGCCAGCAGCTCCTCGACTAGCGGGAGTGTAAATGAGCAGTTCTTC	CASSSSTSGSVNEQFF
TRBD1	many	TRBV13	TRBJ2-7	TGTGCCAGCAGCTTTCTCCAGGGGGCTTTGTACGAGCAGTACTTC	CASSFLQGALYEQYF
TRBD2	.	TRBV20-1	TRBJ2-3	TGCAGTGCCCTGACTAGCGGGAGCACAGATACGCAGTATTTT	CSALTSGSTDTQYF
TRBD1	medium-sized	TRBV6-1	TRBJ2-1	TGTGCCAGCAGTTCAGGGGGTAGCTCCTACAATGAGCAGTTCTTC	CASSSGGSSYNEQFF
.	many	TRBV13	TRBJ1-3	TGTGCCAGCAGCCAAACGGGAAACACCATATATTTT	CASSQTGNTIYF
.	.	TRBV14	TRBJ1-1	TGTGCCAGCAGCCAACCGGTCGGGTCTGAAGCTTTCTTT	CASSQPVGSEAFF
.	many	TRBV7-2	TRBJ2-1	TGTGCCAGCAGCAAGGGAATCGTCTACAATGAGCAGTTCTTC	CASSKGIVYNEQFF
TRBD1	once	TRBV30	TRBJ1-1	TGTGCCTGGGGGGACAGCTTCAACACTGAAGCTTTCTTT	CAWGDSFNTEAFF
.	many	TRBV20-1	TRBJ1-2	TGCAGTGCTAGAAACAAGGGGGGCTACACCTTC	CSARNKGGYTF
TRBD1	once	TRBV11-2	TRBJ1-4	TGTGCCAGCAGCTTATCGGGACAGCTCAATGAAAAACTGTTTTTT	CASSLSGQLNEKLFF
.	.	TRBV20-1	TRBJ1-2	TGCAGTGCTAGATTAGGTGGGGGGGCCTCCTGTGGCTACACCTTC	CSARLGGGASCGYTF
.	many	TRBV5-1	TRBJ1-1	TGCGCCAGCAGCTTGGGGGGGCGGGCAGACTACACTGAAGCTTTCTTT	CASSLGGRADYTEAFF
.	many	TRBV11-2	TRBJ1-6	TGTGCCAGCAGCTACACCGGACAGAATAATTCACCCCTCCACTTT	CASSYTGQNNSPLHF
.	medium-sized	TRBV4-1	TRBJ1-5	TGCGCCAGCAGCCAAGATGAGCGCAATCAGCCCCAGCATTTT	CASSQDERNQPQHF
.	.	TRBV12-3/TRBV12-4	TRBJ2-6	TGTGCCAGCAGACCGTCCAGAGGTGGCTTCTGGGCCAACGTCCTGACTTTC	CASRPSRGGFWANVLTF
.	many	TRBV7-2	TRBJ1-3	TGTGCCAGCAGCTCTAGCCCCTCTGGTCCCTCTGGAAACACCATATATTTT	CASSSSPSGPSGNTIYF
TRBD2	.	TRBV28	TRBJ2-7	TGTGCCAGCTCTATCCCGGGACTAGGAGTCTACGAGCAGTACTTC	CASSIPGLGVYEQYF
.	few	TRBV10-3	TRBJ2-2	TGTGCCTCTCGGGTTAGCTGGGGAACCGGGGAGCTGTTTTTC	CASRVSWGTGELFF
.	.	TRBV7-3	TRBJ1-1	TGTGCCAGCAGCGAGACAGTGAACACTGAAGCTTTCTTT	CASSETVNTEAFF
.	.	TRBV28	TRBJ2-7	TGTGCCAGCAGTGGCACAGTTGCCTACAAGCAGTACTTC	CASSGTVAYKQYF
TRBD1	medium-sized	TRBV19	TRBJ2-1	TGTGCCAGTAGTATAGGGACAGGGAACTACAATGAGCAGTTCTTC	CASSIGTGNYNEQFF
.	once	TRBV20-1	TRBJ1-1	TGCAGTGCTAGAGCGGCAGGTAACACTGAAGCTTTCTTT	CSARAAGNTEAFF
.	many	TRBV20-1	TRBJ1-5	TGCAGTGCTAGAGTGGGAGGCAATCAGCCCCAGCATTTT	CSARVGGNQPQHF
.	medium-sized	TRBV4-1	TRBJ2-5	TGCGCCAGCAGCCTGTTGGATAGCGGTCAAGAGACCCAGTACTTC	CASSLLDSGQETQYF
.	many	TRBV20-1	TRBJ1-2	TGCAGTGCTAGGGGTGGCTACACCTTC	CSARGGYTF
.	many	TRBV7-2	TRBJ1-2	TGTGCCAGCAGCTCAGGGGATATAGGGTATGGCTACACCTTC	CASSSGDIGYGYTF
TRBD1	.	TRBV20-1	TRBJ1-5	TGCAGTGCCGGGACTAGCGGGACAGGCAATCAGCCCCAGCATTTT	CSAGTSGTGNQPQHF
.	many	TRBV7-6	TRBJ1-1	TGTGCCAGCAGCTCCCGCTTGAACACTGAAGCTTTCTTT	CASSSRLNTEAFF
.	.	TRBV7-6	TRBJ2-5	TGTGCCAGCAGCCCAGTGGGTTTCCAAGAGACCCAGTACTTC	CASSPVGFQETQYF
.	many	TRBV15	TRBJ2-1	TGTGCCACCAGCACCGCAAGGGGCCCTACAGCCGAGAGCTCCTACAATGAGCAGTTCTTC	CATSTARGPTAESSYNEQFF
TRBD1	many	TRBV5-6	TRBJ1-4	TGTGCCAGCAGCGCAACAGGGGGGAGTGAAAAACTGTTTTTT	CASSATGGSEKLFF
.	few	TRBV28	TRBJ1-2	TGTGCCAGCAGTTTACAGGGGCGTGGCTACACCTTC	CASSLQGRGYTF